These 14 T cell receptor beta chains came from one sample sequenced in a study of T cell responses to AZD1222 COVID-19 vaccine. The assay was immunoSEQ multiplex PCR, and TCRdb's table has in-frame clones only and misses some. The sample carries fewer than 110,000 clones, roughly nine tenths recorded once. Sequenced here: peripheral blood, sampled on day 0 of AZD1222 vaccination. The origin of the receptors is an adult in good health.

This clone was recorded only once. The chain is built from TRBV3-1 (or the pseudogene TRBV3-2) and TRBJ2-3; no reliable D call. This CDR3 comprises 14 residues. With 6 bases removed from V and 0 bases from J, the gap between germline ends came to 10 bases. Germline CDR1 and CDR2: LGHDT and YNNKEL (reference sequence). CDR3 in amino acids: CASRGAQSTDTQYF. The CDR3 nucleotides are TGTGCCAGCAGAGGAGCGCAGAGCACAGATACGCAGTATTTT.

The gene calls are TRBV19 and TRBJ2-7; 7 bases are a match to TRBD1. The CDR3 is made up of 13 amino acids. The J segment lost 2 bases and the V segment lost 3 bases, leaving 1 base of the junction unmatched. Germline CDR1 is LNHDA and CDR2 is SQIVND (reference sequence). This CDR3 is CASSMGQTYEQYF. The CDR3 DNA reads TGTGCCAGTAGTATGGGACAGACCTACGAGCAGTACTTC.

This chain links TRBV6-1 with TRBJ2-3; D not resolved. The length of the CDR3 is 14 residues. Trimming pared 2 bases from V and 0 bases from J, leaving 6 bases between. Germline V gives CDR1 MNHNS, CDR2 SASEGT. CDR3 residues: CASSERPSTDTQYF. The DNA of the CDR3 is TGTGCCAGCAGTGAAAGGCCTAGCACAGATACGCAGTATTTT.

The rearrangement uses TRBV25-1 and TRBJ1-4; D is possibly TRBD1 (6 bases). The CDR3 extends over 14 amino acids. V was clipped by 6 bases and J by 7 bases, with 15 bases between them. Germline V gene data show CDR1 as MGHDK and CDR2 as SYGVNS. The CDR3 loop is CASSWEGETEKLFF. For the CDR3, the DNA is TGTGCCAGCAGCTGGGAGGGGGAAACTGAAAAACTGTTTTTT.

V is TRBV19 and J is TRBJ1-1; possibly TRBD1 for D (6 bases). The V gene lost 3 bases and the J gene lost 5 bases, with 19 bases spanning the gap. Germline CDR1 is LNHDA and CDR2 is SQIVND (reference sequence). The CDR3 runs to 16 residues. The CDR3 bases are TGTGCCAGTAGTATCTCTATGGGACACCTCGTAACTGAAGCTTTCTTT. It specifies CASSISMGHLVTEAFF.

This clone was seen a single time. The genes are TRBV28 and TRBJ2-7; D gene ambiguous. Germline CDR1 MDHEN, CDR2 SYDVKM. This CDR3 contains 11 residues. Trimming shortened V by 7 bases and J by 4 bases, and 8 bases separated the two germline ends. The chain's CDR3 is CASKKVYEQYF. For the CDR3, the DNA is TGTGCCAGCAAGAAGGTTTACGAGCAGTACTTC.

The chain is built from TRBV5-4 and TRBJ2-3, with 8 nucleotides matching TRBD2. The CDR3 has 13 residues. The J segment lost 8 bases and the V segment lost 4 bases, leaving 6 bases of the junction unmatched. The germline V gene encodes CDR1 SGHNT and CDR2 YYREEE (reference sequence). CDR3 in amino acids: CASSEGREGTQYF. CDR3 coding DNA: TGTGCCAGCAGCGAGGGACGGGAGGGTACGCAGTATTTT. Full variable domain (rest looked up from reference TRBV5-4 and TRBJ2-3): ETGVTQSPTHLIKTRGQQVTLRCSSQSGHNTVSWYQQALGQGPQFIFQYYREEENGRGNFPPRFSGLQFPNYSSELNVNALELDDSALYLCASSEGREGTQYFGPGTRLTVL.

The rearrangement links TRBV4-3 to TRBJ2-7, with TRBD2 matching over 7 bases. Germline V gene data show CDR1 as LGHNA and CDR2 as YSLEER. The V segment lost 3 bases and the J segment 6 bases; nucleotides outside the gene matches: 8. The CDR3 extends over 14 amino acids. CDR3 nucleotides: TGCGCCAGCAGCCAGGGGGGGATTCCTAGCGAGCAGTACTTC. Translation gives CASSQGGIPSEQYF.

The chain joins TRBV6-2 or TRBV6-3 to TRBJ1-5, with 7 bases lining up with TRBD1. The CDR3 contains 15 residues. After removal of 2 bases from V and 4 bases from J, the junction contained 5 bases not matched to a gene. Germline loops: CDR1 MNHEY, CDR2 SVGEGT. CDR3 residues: CASSYDGTANQPQHF. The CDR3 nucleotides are TGTGCCAGCAGTTACGACGGGACAGCTAATCAGCCCCAGCATTTT.

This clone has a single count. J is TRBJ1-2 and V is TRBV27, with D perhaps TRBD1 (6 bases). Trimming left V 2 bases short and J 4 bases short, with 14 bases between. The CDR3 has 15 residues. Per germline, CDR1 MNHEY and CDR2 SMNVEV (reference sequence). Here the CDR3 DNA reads TGTGCCAGCAGTTTAAACCCGGACAGAGTCTATGGCTACACCTTC. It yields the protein CASSLNPDRVYGYTF.

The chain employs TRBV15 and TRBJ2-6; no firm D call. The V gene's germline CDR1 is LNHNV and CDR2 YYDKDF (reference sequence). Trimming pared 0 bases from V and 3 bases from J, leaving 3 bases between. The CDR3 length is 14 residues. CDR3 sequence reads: CATSRDRGANVLTF. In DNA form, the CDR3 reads TGTGCCACCAGCAGAGATCGTGGGGCCAACGTCCTGACTTTC.

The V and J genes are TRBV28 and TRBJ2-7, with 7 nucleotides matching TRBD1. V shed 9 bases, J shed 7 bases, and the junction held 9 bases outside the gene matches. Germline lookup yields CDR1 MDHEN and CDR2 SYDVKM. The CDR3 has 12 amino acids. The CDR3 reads CASRQGMGEQYF. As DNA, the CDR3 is TGTGCCAGTCGACAGGGCATGGGGGAGCAGTACTTC.

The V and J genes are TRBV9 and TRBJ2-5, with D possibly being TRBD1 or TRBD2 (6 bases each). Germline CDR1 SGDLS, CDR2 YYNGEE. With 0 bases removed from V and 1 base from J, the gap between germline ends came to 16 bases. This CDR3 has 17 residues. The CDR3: CASSVGGAATFQETQYF. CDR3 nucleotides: TGTGCCAGCAGCGTAGGGGGGGCGGCAACCTTCCAAGAGACCCAGTACTTC. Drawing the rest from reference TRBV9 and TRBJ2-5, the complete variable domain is DSGVTQTPKHLITATGQRVTLRCSPRSGDLSVYWYQQSLDQGLQFLIQYYNGEERAKGNILERFSAQQFPDLHSELNLSSLELGDSALYFCASSVGGAATFQETQYFGPGTRLLVL.

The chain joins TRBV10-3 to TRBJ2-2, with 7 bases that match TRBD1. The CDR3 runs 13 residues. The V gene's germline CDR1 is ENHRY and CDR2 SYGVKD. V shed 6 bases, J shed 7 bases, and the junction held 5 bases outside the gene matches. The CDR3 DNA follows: TGTGCCATCAGGAGGACAGGATACGGGGAGCTGTTTTTT. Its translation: CAIRRTGYGELFF.